This TCR beta chain is drawn from a study of blood T cells in healthy people across ages. On the study more broadly: Template switching retrieved approximately one barcoded beta molecule for each two T cells.

As to this clonotype: No antigen is known for it.

General study points: Both naive CD4+ cell counts and diversity were greater in long-lived donors than in aged donors.

Isolation recovered at least 6.5 million PBMCs from every sample. Per germline, CDR1 ENHRY and CDR2 SYGVKD. Deletions cut 4 bases from V and 3 bases from J, with 12 bases between. The CDR3 extends over 14 amino acids. A second about 6 to 11 cycle PCR used barcoded and J-beta primers. Sequencing recovered at least 2.5 million CDR3-containing paired-end reads from each sample. MiXCR, applied by TCRdb to the 5' RACE reads, yields one record per CDR3 protein. The data show 650,000 to 700,000 distinct CDR3 sequences, roughly 32% seen once. The rearrangement links TRBV10-3 to TRBJ2-5; a possible D gene is TRBD1 (5 bases). The specimen sequenced was blood. This clonotype originated in a woman of 80 years or more in good health. The CDR3 DNA is TGTGCCATCAGTGTTTCCAGGACAAAAGAGACCCAGTACTTC. This translates into CAISVSRTKETQYF.